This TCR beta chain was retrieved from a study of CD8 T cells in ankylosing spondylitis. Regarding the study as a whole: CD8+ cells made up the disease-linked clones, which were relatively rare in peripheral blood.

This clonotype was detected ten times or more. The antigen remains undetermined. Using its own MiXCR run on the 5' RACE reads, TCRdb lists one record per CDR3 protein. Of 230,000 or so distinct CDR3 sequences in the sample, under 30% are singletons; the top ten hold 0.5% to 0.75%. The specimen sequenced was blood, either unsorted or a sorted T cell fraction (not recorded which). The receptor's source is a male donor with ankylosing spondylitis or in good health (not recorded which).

The CDR3 coding sequence is TGCAGTGCGATGCCATACAATGAGCAGTTCTTC. Residues: CSAMPYNEQFF. This chain uses TRBV20-1 with TRBJ2-1; D uncertain. V lost 6 bases and J 4 bases, leaving 7 bases between the germline ends. The length of the CDR3 is 11 residues. Germline V gene sequence: CDR1 DFQATT, CDR2 SNEGSKA (reference sequence).